The clone carrying this T cell receptor (beta chain) was counted many times. Its specificity is unknown. Trimming left V 4 bases short and J 1 base short, with 14 bases between. The CDR3 totals 15 residues. Germline values: CDR1 SGDLS, CDR2 YYNGEE. The sample comes from a study of OX40 agonist ivuxolimab in advanced cancers. About the study: Cancers in dose escalation were hepatocellular, melanoma, renal cell and head and neck. The study reported partial responses in three patients: one hepatocellular carcinoma, two cutaneous melanoma. Overall study results and limits: CD4+ and CD8+ blood T cells expanded clonally by week 6 at 0.1 to 3.0 mg/kg. In the expanded peripheral T cells, antigen specificity was never determined.

Profiled with immunoSEQ multiplex PCR; TCRdb holds only in-frame clones, not every one. The sample has 7,000 to 7,500 clones, around 85% seen once. The sequence was collected from an adult with an advanced solid tumor such as melanoma, head and neck, liver or kidney cancer. The chain carries TRBV9 and TRBJ1-1, with D maybe TRBD1 (6 bases). Sequencing was performed on CD4+ or CD8+ T cells sorted from blood, taken in a trial of the OX40 agonist ivuxolimab. CDR3 bases: TGTGCCAGCAGCACAGGGAGAACTGAGAACACTGAAGCTTTCTTT. It specifies CASSTGRTENTEAFF.